One sample yielded the 19 T cell receptor beta chains listed below, sequenced in a study of cytomegalovirus exposure and HLA in healthy donors. The PCR was carried out with 60 Vbeta primers and 13 Jbeta primers. Only in-frame clones appear in the TCRdb table, and some are missing; sequencing was by immunoSEQ multiplex PCR. The data hold 200,000 to 250,000 clones, with around four fifths observed a single time. Sequencing used PBMCs. These receptors originate from a woman between 35 and 50 years old in good health and CMV-seronegative.

This chain uses TRBV30 with TRBJ1-1, with a tentative D call TRBD1 (6 bases). The ends were cut back, 4 bases at V and 2 bases at J, with 11 bases in the middle. The CDR3 consists of 13 residues. CDR1 is GTSNPN, CDR2 SVGIG, per germline (reference sequence). As DNA, the CDR3 is TGTGCCTGGACGGACAGTGTTAACACTGAAGCTTTCTTT. This sequence encodes CAWTDSVNTEAFF.

The rearrangement uses TRBV13 and TRBJ2-3; D remains ambiguous. Trimming left V 6 bases short and J 4 bases short, with 11 bases between. The length of the CDR3 is 13 residues. Germline loops: CDR1 PRHDT, CDR2 FYEKMQ (reference sequence). The CDR3 loop is CASRVRNADTQYF. CDR3 DNA: TGTGCCAGCAGGGTGCGGAACGCAGATACGCAGTATTTT.

This chain joins TRBV2 and TRBJ1-1, with a weak D call TRBD1 (6 bases). Trimming removed 2 bases from V and 0 bases from J, with 16 bases in between. The germline gives CDR1 SNHLY, CDR2 FYNNEI. The CDR3 length is 17 residues. The CDR3 sequence is CASSEIFGGPMNTEAFF. CDR3 bases: TGTGCCAGCAGTGAAATATTCGGGGGGCCCATGAACACTGAAGCTTTCTTT.

The V call is TRBV5-4, the J call TRBJ2-5; maybe TRBD2 (5 bases). Trimming stripped 0 bases from V and 0 bases from J, with 12 bases between. Germline V gives CDR1 SGHNT, CDR2 YYREEE (reference sequence). The CDR3 runs to 16 residues. The CDR3 region has the DNA TGTGCCAGCAGCTTGGCCCGGGGTACCCACCAAGAGACCCAGTACTTC. As protein: CASSLARGTHQETQYF.

This clone has a handful of counts. A junction boundary mismatches the germline segment, possibly from a read error. The chain recombines TRBV28 with TRBJ2-1, with TRBD2 as a possible D gene (5 bases). The length of the CDR3 is 14 residues. CDR1 and CDR2 (germline): MDHEN, SYDVKM. CDR3 region: CASSVLGPDKEQFF. Here the CDR3 DNA reads TGTGCCAGCAGCGTACTAGGACCCGACAAGGAGCAGTTCTTC.

V usage is TRBV18 and J usage is TRBJ2-5, with D uncertain. This CDR3 region has 14 residues. V lost 2 bases, J lost 5 bases, and 12 bases lay in between. Per the germline V gene, CDR1 is KGHSH and CDR2 is LQKENI. DNA for the CDR3: TGTGCCAGCTCACCAGTGAGGCGGCAGGAGACCCAGTACTTC. Its protein is CASSPVRRQETQYF.

CDR3 sequence: CAWSWSRGYTF. The CDR3 bases are TGTGCCTGGAGTTGGTCGCGTGGCTACACCTTC. The chain employs TRBV30 and TRBJ1-2; D remains unclear. This CDR3 is built from 11 residues. In germline, CDR1 is GTSNPN, CDR2 SVGIG (reference sequence). Trimming cost V 2 bases and J 7 bases, with 8 bases left between them.

This rearrangement joins TRBV7-9 to TRBJ2-7; no definite D call. Germline CDR1 and CDR2: SEHNR and FQNEAQ (reference sequence). V shed 4 bases and J shed 1 base, with 5 bases lying between them. The CDR3 runs 12 residues. The CDR3 sequence: CASSSRSYEQYF. The DNA for the CDR3 is TGTGCCAGCAGCTCGAGATCCTACGAGCAGTACTTC. The full variable domain, its missing parts supplied by reference TRBV7-9 and TRBJ2-7, is DTGVSQNPRHKITKRGQNVTFRCDPISEHNRLYWYRQTLGQGPEFLTYFQNEAQLEKSRLLSDRFSAERPKGSFSTLEIQRTEQGDSAMYLCASSSRSYEQYFGPGTRLTVT.

This clone was counted a single time. The CDR3 DNA sequence: TGTGCCAGCGGAGGGTGGCAGCCCCAGCATTTT. Amino acid sequence: CASGGWQPQHF. V is TRBV2 and J is TRBJ1-5; no definite D call. Between the trimmed V and J ends, which lost 8 bases and 7 bases, there was a span of 9 bases. The CDR3 has 11 residues. CDR1 is SNHLY, CDR2 FYNNEI, per germline.

The chain combines TRBV28 with TRBJ1-5; a possible D gene is TRBD1 (6 bases). Germline-derived CDR1 and CDR2 are MDHEN and SYDVKM. V was clipped by 4 bases and J by 0 bases, with 10 bases between them. CDR3 length: 15 amino acids. The CDR3 sequence is CASSWGQNSNQPQHF. CDR3 DNA sequence: TGTGCCAGCAGTTGGGGGCAAAATAGCAATCAGCCCCAGCATTTT.

The chain recombines TRBV7-8 with TRBJ2-7, with a weak D call TRBD2 (5 bases). The CDR3 length is 14 residues. Germline V lookup: CDR1 SGHVS, CDR2 FQNEAQ. V shed 0 bases and J shed 3 bases, with 9 bases lying between them. DNA for the CDR3: TGTGCCAGCAGCTTAGCGCGGGTGTTCTACGAGCAGTACTTC. Protein product: CASSLARVFYEQYF.

The genes are TRBV2 and TRBJ2-7; the match to TRBD1 covers 8 bases. This CDR3 is built from 14 residues. In germline, CDR1 is SNHLY, CDR2 FYNNEI. V was clipped by 5 bases and J by 1 base; unmatched bases: 4. The CDR3 region is CASSPQGASYEQYF. CDR3 bases: TGTGCCAGCAGTCCTCAGGGGGCGTCCTACGAGCAGTACTTC.

This rearrangement joins TRBV30 to TRBJ2-1; 10 nucleotides agree with TRBD2. V was clipped by 0 bases and J by 8 bases; unmatched bases: 13. CDR1 is GTSNPN, CDR2 SVGIG, per germline (reference sequence). This CDR3 comprises 17 residues. The CDR3 DNA is TGTGCCTGGAGTGTACTCGGGCTAGCGGGAGTATGGGATGAGCAGTTCTTC. The encoded protein is CAWSVLGLAGVWDEQFF. Drawing the rest from reference TRBV30 and TRBJ2-1, the complete variable domain is SQTIHQWPATLVQPVGSPLSLECTVEGTSNPNLYWYRQAAGRGLQLLFYSVGIGQISSEVPQNLSASRPQDRQFILSSKKLLLSDSGFYLCAWSVLGLAGVWDEQFFGPGTRLTVL.

The gene calls are TRBV2 and TRBJ2-1, with D possibly being TRBD1 (8 bases). CDR1 and CDR2 (germline): SNHLY, FYNNEI. The CDR3 consists of 17 residues. V shed 6 bases and J shed 0 bases, with 18 bases lying between them. DNA of the CDR3: TGTGCCAGCAGCCCCCGGACAGGGAGGGCCTCCTACAATGAGCAGTTCTTC. This sequence encodes CASSPRTGRASYNEQFF.

The chain carries TRBV7-6 and TRBJ1-4, with D maybe TRBD1 (6 bases). CDR1 is SGHVS, CDR2 FNYEAQ, per germline. V gave up 1 base and J gave up 7 bases, with 16 bases separating them. There are 16 residues in the CDR3. As DNA, the CDR3 is TGTGCCAGCAGCTTAGTCGGGCCAGGGGCAAGTGAAAAACTGTTTTTT. It encodes CASSLVGPGASEKLFF.

The chain carries TRBV6-5 and TRBJ1-2; no firm D call. The V gene lost 8 bases and the J gene lost 4 bases, with 14 bases spanning the gap. The CDR3 is made up of 13 amino acids. The germline V gene encodes CDR1 MNHEY and CDR2 SVGAGI. CDR3 bases: TGTGCCAGCCGATCGTCACAAATCTATGGCTACACCTTC. Amino acids: CASRSSQIYGYTF.

The chain uses TRBV27 and TRBJ2-7; 10 bases align to TRBD1. The CDR3 is 15 residues long. CDR1 and CDR2 from the germline V gene are MNHEY and SMNVEV (reference sequence). V lost 3 bases to trimming and J lost 5 bases; unmatched junction nucleotides: 7. CDR3 protein: CASSFGQGVSNEQYF. As DNA, the CDR3 is TGTGCCAGCAGTTTTGGACAGGGGGTTTCAAACGAGCAGTACTTC.

The chain couples TRBV19 to TRBJ1-1; possible D gene TRBD1, 5 bases. The CDR3 consists of 11 residues. The germline V gene encodes CDR1 LNHDA and CDR2 SQIVND (reference sequence). V lost 9 bases and J lost 7, with 12 bases in between. For the CDR3, the DNA is TGTGCCAGCTGTGGGGGGGATGAAGCTTTCTTT. It encodes CASCGGDEAFF.

The chain uses TRBV30 and TRBJ2-3; TRBD1 agrees at 9 bases. From germline, CDR1 is GTSNPN and CDR2 SVGIG (reference sequence). J lost 9 bases, V lost 2 bases, and 9 bases had no gene match. The CDR3 runs 14 residues. CDR3 residues: CAWSLGTGLSTQYF. Here the CDR3 DNA reads TGTGCCTGGAGTCTCGGGACAGGGCTGAGCACGCAGTATTTT.